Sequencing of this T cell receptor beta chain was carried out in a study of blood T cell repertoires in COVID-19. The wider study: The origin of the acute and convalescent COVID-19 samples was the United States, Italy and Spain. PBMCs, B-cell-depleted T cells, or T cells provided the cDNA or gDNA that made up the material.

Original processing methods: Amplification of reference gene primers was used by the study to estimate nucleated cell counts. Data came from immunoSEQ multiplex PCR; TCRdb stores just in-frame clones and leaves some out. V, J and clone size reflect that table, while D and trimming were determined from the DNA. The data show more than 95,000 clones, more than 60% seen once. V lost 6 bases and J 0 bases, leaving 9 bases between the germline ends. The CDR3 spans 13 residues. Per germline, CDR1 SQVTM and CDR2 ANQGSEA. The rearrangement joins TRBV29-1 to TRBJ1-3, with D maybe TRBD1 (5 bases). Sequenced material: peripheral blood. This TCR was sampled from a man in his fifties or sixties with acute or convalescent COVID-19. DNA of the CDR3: TGCAGCGTGACAGAGAGCTCTGGAAACACCATATATTTT. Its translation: CSVTESSGNTIYF.